The rows below give T cell receptor beta chains drawn from one sample of a study of cytomegalovirus exposure and HLA in healthy donors. Measured with immunoSEQ multiplex PCR; TCRdb has only the in-frame clones, and not every one. Of roughly 70,000 clones listed, approximately 97% were seen once; the top ten hold about 1.5%. The source material was PBMCs. Receptor source: a woman younger than 30 in good health and CMV-seropositive. Each CDR3 is given with its conserved first and last residue. Fields, in order: D gene, CDR3 length, V gene, J gene, CDR3 protein, CDR3 DNA. A D gene is named only where the DNA matches it firmly.

>NA|15|TRBV11-2|TRBJ1-3
CASVMAASSGNTIYF
TGTGCCAGCGTAATGGCGGCTAGCTCTGGAAACACCATATATTTT
>TRBD2|15|TRBV19|TRBJ2-7
CASRSEAGEEYEQYF
TGTGCCAGTAGGTCAGAGGCGGGAGAGGAGTACGAGCAGTACTTC
>TRBD1|19|TRBV18|TRBJ1-1
CASSPRSMRTGEFNTEAFF
TGTGCCAGCTCACCACGAAGTATGAGGACAGGGGAATTTAACACTGAAGCTTTCTTT
>NA|13|TRBV6-1|TRBJ2-1
CASSGTAVIEQFF
TGTGCCAGCAGTGGAACTGCTGTCATCGAGCAGTTCTTC
>NA|18|TRBV6-1|TRBJ2-4
CASSEHGGTTIAKNIQYF
TGTGCCAGCAGTGAACATGGCGGGACGACAATAGCCAAAAACATTCAGTACTTC
>TRBD2|15|TRBV6-4|TRBJ2-1
CASTLDGTSGHEQFF
TGTGCCAGCACCCTTGACGGGACTAGTGGTCATGAGCAGTTCTTC
>NA|17|TRBV5-8|TRBJ1-1
CASSLAWRVRANTEAFF
TGTGCCAGCAGCTTGGCTTGGAGGGTAAGGGCGAACACTGAAGCTTTCTTT
>NA|13|TRBV9|TRBJ1-4
CASSAGVGEKLFF
TGTGCCAGCAGCGCAGGGGTGGGGGAAAAACTGTTTTTT
>NA|15|TRBV11-2|TRBJ2-5
CASSLESGRGETQYF
TGTGCCAGCAGCTTAGAATCAGGCCGGGGGGAGACCCAGTACTTC
>NA|15|TRBV7-9|TRBJ2-1
CASSLGTYPYNEQFF
TGTGCCAGCAGCTTGGGCACGTACCCTTACAATGAGCAGTTCTTC